These T cell receptor beta chains were read from a single sample in a study of blood T cell repertoires in COVID-19. TCRdb keeps only in-frame clones here, not all; method: immunoSEQ multiplex PCR. Counted here are about 130,000 clones, around 88% occurring once; the ten biggest clones make up roughly 4.3%. Sequencing was done on a sample of peripheral blood. All receptors derive from a man aged 60-69 years with COVID-19, enrolled during active disease. Both conserved end residues are part of each CDR3. The D gene is left open where the match is weak.

j_call,v_call,d_call,cdr3_nt,cdr3_aa
TRBJ2-2,TRBV30,.,TGTGCCTGGAGTCCAGGGAACACCGGGGAGCTGTTTTTT,CAWSPGNTGELFF
TRBJ1-2,TRBV4-2,TRBD1,TGTGCCAGCAGCCGAGGGACAGGGAATTATGGCTACACCTTC,CASSRGTGNYGYTF
TRBJ1-2,TRBV7-2,.,TGTGCCAGCAGCTCAACCCAGGGTTGGTATGGCTACACCTTC,CASSSTQGWYGYTF
TRBJ2-2,TRBV19,.,TGTGCCTCATCCCGCAGGGCCGGGGAGCTGTTTTTT,CASSRRAGELFF
TRBJ2-2,TRBV2,TRBD2,TGTGCCAGCAGTGAAGAGACTAGCGGGGGGCTAGGCGGGGAGCTGTTTTTT,CASSEETSGGLGGELFF
TRBJ1-2,TRBV27,.,TGTGCCAGCAGTTTGCGGGCCAACTATGGCTACACCTTC,CASSLRANYGYTF
TRBJ1-5,TRBV2,TRBD1,TGTGCCAGCAGTGAAGCGCAGGGGGTTATGCAGCCCCAGCATTTT,CASSEAQGVMQPQHF
TRBJ2-1,TRBV28,TRBD2,TGTGCCAGCGGGCTCCCCGGACTAGCGGGGGACGATGAGCAGTTCTTC,CASGLPGLAGDDEQFF
TRBJ2-3,TRBV9,TRBD2,TGTGCCAGCAGCGTAATTAGCGGGGACACAGATACGCAGTATTTT,CASSVISGDTDTQYF
TRBJ2-3,TRBV5-1,.,TGCGCCAGCTCCAACTTCCGCGGCAGGGTAGAATCCACAGATACGCAGTATTTT,CASSNFRGRVESTDTQYF
TRBJ2-7,TRBV12-3/TRBV12-4,.,TGTGCCAGCAGTTTACGGAGTATATACGAGCAGTACTTC,CASSLRSIYEQYF
TRBJ2-2,TRBV6-5,TRBD1,TGTGCCAGCAGTTACTCTACAGGGGGCCCCACCGGGGAGCTGTTTTTT,CASSYSTGGPTGELFF
TRBJ1-5,TRBV19,.,TGTGCCAGTAGTATCACAGGTACTCAGCCCCAGCATTTT,CASSITGTQPQHF
TRBJ1-2,TRBV25-1,.,TGTGCCAGCAGTGAACCGGAGCCAAACTATGGCTACACCTTC,CASSEPEPNYGYTF
TRBJ1-2,TRBV7-3,TRBD1,TGTGCCAGCAGCTTAAGTCAGGGACAGGGGAACACCTTC,CASSLSQGQGNTF
TRBJ2-1,TRBV29-1,.,TGCAGCGTTGCCCCAGGCGTAGCGAGGGAGCAGTTCTTC,CSVAPGVAREQFF
TRBJ2-5,TRBV18,.,TGTGCCAGCTCACCGGTAGACAGTCAAGAGACCCAGTACTTC,CASSPVDSQETQYF
TRBJ2-7,TRBV18,.,TGTGCCAGCTCACCACGGCGGGACGAGCAGTACTTC,CASSPRRDEQYF
TRBJ2-3,TRBV9,TRBD2,TGTGCCAGCAGCGTAGACGCGGGGGGGCCCGCAGATACGCAGTATTTT,CASSVDAGGPADTQYF
TRBJ2-1,TRBV7-3,TRBD2,TGTGCCAGCAGCTTAACTAGCGGGGGATACAATGAGCAGTTCTTC,CASSLTSGGYNEQFF
TRBJ2-3,TRBV10-2,TRBD2,TGCGCCAGCAGTGAGTCCAAACTAGCGGGGGGAACAGATACGCAGTATTTT,CASSESKLAGGTDTQYF
TRBJ1-4,TRBV19,.,TGTGCCAGTAGTGAACAGGTTGAAAAACTGTTTTTT,CASSEQVEKLFF
TRBJ1-2,TRBV6-5,.,TGTGCCAGCAGGGAGACAGGACTTATTAACTATGGCTACACCTTC,CASRETGLINYGYTF
TRBJ1-2,TRBV2,.,TGTGCCAGCAGTGAAGCGGGAGTCTATGGCTACACCTTC,CASSEAGVYGYTF
TRBJ2-7,TRBV5-6,TRBD2,TGTGCCAGCAGCCTGGGACTAGCGGGGACCTACGAGCAGTACTTC,CASSLGLAGTYEQYF